Presented here are 16 T cell receptor beta chains from one specimen sequenced in a study of cytomegalovirus exposure and HLA in healthy donors. The PCR had 60 Vbeta and 13 Jbeta primers. The protocol was immunoSEQ multiplex PCR, while the TCRdb copy is restricted to in-frame clones and leaves out a portion. The table lists 150,000 to 200,000 clones, over 75% of them singletons. Sequenced sample: PBMCs. The source is a woman between 25 and 40 years old in good health and CMV-seronegative.

The V gene is TRBV29-1, the J gene TRBJ2-3, with 8 bases lining up with TRBD1. Germline trimming cut 4 bases from V and 5 bases from J; bases unmatched to any gene: 8. This CDR3 contains 14 residues. Germline V gives CDR1 SQVTM, CDR2 ANQGSEA. CDR3 residues: CSVVSGGLIDTQYF. CDR3 nucleotides: TGCAGCGTTGTTTCAGGGGGCTTGATAGATACGCAGTATTTT.

The chain recombines TRBV9 with TRBJ1-2, with D perhaps matching TRBD1 (5 bases). In germline, CDR1 is SGDLS, CDR2 YYNGEE. The CDR3 runs 18 residues. V dropped 4 bases and J dropped 2 bases, with 24 bases sitting between them. CDR3 nucleotide sequence: TGTGCCAGCAGCTGGGGGGGACGACAGTCCCGTAGAAACTATGGCTACACCTTC. Translating gives CASSWGGRQSRRNYGYTF.

The V and J genes are TRBV30 and TRBJ2-5, with TRBD2 as a possible D gene (6 bases). The CDR3 runs 15 residues. Germline V gene sequence: CDR1 GTSNPN, CDR2 SVGIG (reference sequence). V dropped 0 bases and J dropped 1 base, with 12 bases sitting between them. The CDR3 sequence is CAWSVRRGGQETQYF. In DNA, the CDR3 is TGTGCCTGGAGTGTACGGCGGGGCGGCCAAGAGACCCAGTACTTC.

This chain links TRBV11-2 with TRBJ2-5; 12 bases are a match to TRBD1. With 5 bases clipped from V and 5 bases from J, the junction kept 6 bases outside the gene matches. Germline V gives CDR1 SGHAT, CDR2 FQNNGV. CDR3 length: 15 amino acids. CDR3 sequence (DNA): TGTGCCAGCAGCGTCGGGACAGGGGGCGAGGAGACCCAGTACTTC. Residues: CASSVGTGGEETQYF.

A few counts support this clone. The gene calls are TRBV19 and TRBJ1-2, with a weak D call TRBD1 (5 bases). CDR1 is LNHDA, CDR2 SQIVND, per germline (reference sequence). CDR3 length: 14 amino acids. V was trimmed by 3 bases and J by 8 bases, leaving 16 bases between them. CDR3 DNA: TGTGCCAGTAGTATCATAGGGGAGGGGAAAGGCTACACCTTC. It specifies CASSIIGEGKGYTF. Filled out from reference TRBV19 and TRBJ1-2, the complete variable domain reads DGGITQSPKYLFRKEGQNVTLSCEQNLNHDAMYWYRQDPGQGLRLIYYSQIVNDFQKGDIAEGYSVSREKKESFPLTVTSAQKNPTAFYLCASSIIGEGKGYTFGSGTRLTVV.

V is TRBV19 and J is TRBJ1-2, with a possible D match to TRBD1 (6 bases). CDR1 is LNHDA, CDR2 SQIVND, per germline (reference sequence). The CDR3 runs 16 residues. V was trimmed by 4 bases and J by 1 base, leaving 16 bases between them. The CDR3, as DNA: TGTGCCAGTAGTAACCCAGGGGCGAGGGGTAACTATGGCTACACCTTC. Residues: CASSNPGARGNYGYTF. Full variable domain (missing parts from reference TRBV19 and TRBJ1-2): DGGITQSPKYLFRKEGQNVTLSCEQNLNHDAMYWYRQDPGQGLRLIYYSQIVNDFQKGDIAEGYSVSREKKESFPLTVTSAQKNPTAFYLCASSNPGARGNYGYTFGSGTRLTVV.

This sequence joins TRBV7-9 and TRBJ1-2, with 8 positions matching TRBD1. This CDR3 has 15 amino acids. Trimming at V came to 1 base and at J to 6 bases, leaving 7 bases not matched to a gene. CDR1 and CDR2 from the germline V gene are SEHNR and FQNEAQ (reference sequence). In nucleotides, the CDR3 is TGTGCCAGCAGCTTAGTCGCGAGGACAGGGAATGGCTACACCTTC. It codes for CASSLVARTGNGYTF.

Turning to this clone: The identical CDR3 is also encoded by other nucleotide sequences in the sample. The chain employs TRBV9 and TRBJ2-1, with 7 positions matching TRBD2. Germline CDR1 SGDLS, CDR2 YYNGEE. This CDR3 is 15 amino acids long. V dropped 0 bases and J dropped 0; count of bases not matched to a gene: 0. CDR3 nucleotides: TGTGCCAGCAGCGTAGGCGGGGGCTCCTACAATGAGCAGTTCTTC. Translating gives CASSVGGGSYNEQFF.

V usage is TRBV5-1 and J usage is TRBJ2-2; TRBD2 might be the D (5 bases). Germline V gene sequence: CDR1 SGHRS, CDR2 YFSETQ. The CDR3 totals 14 residues. V was shortened by 4 bases and J by 4 bases, with 11 bases between the two germline ends. CDR3 residues: CASSPTGFTGELFF. CDR3 DNA sequence: TGCGCCAGCAGCCCTACGGGGTTCACCGGGGAGCTGTTTTTT.

V and J are TRBV4-3 and TRBJ1-1; unclear D gene. Germline V lookup: CDR1 LGHNA, CDR2 YSLEER. The V end was cut by 0 bases, the J end by 10 bases, with 18 bases between. The CDR3 loop spans 15 amino acids. The CDR3 protein is CASSQDDDGGRLAFF. As DNA, the CDR3 is TGCGCCAGCAGCCAAGATGATGACGGCGGGAGGTTAGCTTTCTTT.

This rearrangement joins TRBV6-1 to TRBJ1-1; D gene unclear. The CDR3 consists of 14 residues. The germline V gene has CDR1 MNHNS and CDR2 SASEGT. V lost 6 bases to trimming and J lost 0 bases, with 11 bases between them. This CDR3 is CASSEYFMNTEAFF. DNA for the CDR3: TGTGCCAGCAGCGAATACTTTATGAACACTGAAGCTTTCTTT.

The chain links TRBV7-3 to TRBJ2-3, with 8 bases that match TRBD2. In germline, CDR1 is SGHTA, CDR2 FQGTGA. V was clipped by 1 base and J by 3 bases; unmatched bases: 12. This CDR3 has 18 amino acids. The CDR3 protein is CASSLSRLSGSATDTQYF. CDR3 DNA: TGTGCCAGCAGCTTAAGTAGGCTAAGCGGGAGTGCGACAGATACGCAGTATTTT.

A few counts support this clone. V and J are TRBV19 and TRBJ1-2; 8 bases are a match to TRBD1. Germline V gene lookup returns CDR1 LNHDA and CDR2 SQIVND (reference sequence). The V gene end was trimmed by 1 base and the J gene end by 5 bases; junction bases not matched to a gene: 6. This CDR3 contains 15 residues. The CDR3 DNA reads TGTGCCAGTAGTATAGCCCCTAGACAGGGGTATGGCTACACCTTC. Translating it yields CASSIAPRQGYGYTF.

This clone showed up just a few times. This rearrangement joins TRBV7-9 to TRBJ1-2; 9 bases match TRBD1. The CDR3 length is 19 residues. Germline loops: CDR1 SEHNR, CDR2 FQNEAQ (reference sequence). V gave up 5 bases and J gave up 0 bases; unmatched junction bases: 16. The CDR3 here is CASSPRRTGGRESNYGYTF. The CDR3 DNA sequence: TGTGCCAGCAGCCCAAGACGAACAGGGGGCAGGGAGTCTAACTATGGCTACACCTTC.

This clone turned up a few times. This chain joins TRBV4-1 and TRBJ2-3, with 8 bases that match TRBD2. The CDR3 contains 14 residues. CDR1 MGHRA and CDR2 YSYEKL come from the germline V gene. The junction had 4 bases not matched to a gene; V was cut back by 6 bases and J by 2 bases. CDR3: CASSPGLATDTQYF. The CDR3, as DNA: TGCGCCAGCAGTCCCGGACTAGCCACAGATACGCAGTATTTT.

The rearrangement links TRBV7-9 to TRBJ2-3, with D maybe TRBD1 (6 bases). CDR3 length: 16 amino acids. Trimming left V 1 base short and J 1 base short, with 12 bases between. CDR1 and CDR2 from the germline V gene are SEHNR and FQNEAQ (reference sequence). This CDR3 is CASSLVVAGGTDTQYF. The CDR3 coding sequence is TGTGCCAGCAGCTTAGTGGTTGCAGGGGGCACAGATACGCAGTATTTT.